This T cell receptor (beta chain) was profiled in a study of OX40 agonist ivuxolimab in advanced cancers. Across the whole study: Patients took ivuxolimab, an agonistic anti-OX40 (CD134) antibody.

Study-wide results and limits: Researchers did not establish what antigens the expanded peripheral T cells target.

This clone was recorded once. Its specificity is not known. Germline CDR1 MDHEN, CDR2 SYDVKM. Trimming took off 7 bases at V and 2 bases at J, with 11 bases between the two ends. The CDR3 extends over 13 amino acids. The repertoire was sequenced with immunoSEQ multiplex PCR; TCRdb's copy has only in-frame clones and lacks some. The table records 30,000 to 35,000 clones, about 80% of them present only once. This specimen was CD4+ or CD8+ T cells sorted from blood, taken in a trial of the OX40 agonist ivuxolimab. The sequence was obtained from an adult with an advanced solid tumor such as melanoma, head and neck, liver or kidney cancer. The V and J genes are TRBV28 and TRBJ1-2, with TRBD1 as a possible D gene (6 bases). The CDR3 loop is CASNSGQNYGYTF. The CDR3 bases are TGTGCCAGCAATTCCGGACAGAACTATGGCTACACCTTC.